This T cell receptor beta chain was profiled in a study of shared clonotypes between healthy human individuals. Cells designated naive CD8 were CD45RO-negative and were positively selected for CCR7, with terminally differentiated effector memory CD45RA+ cells excluded. Generated by immunoSEQ multiplex PCR, the TCRdb table keeps only in-frame clones and is missing some. The profile shows millions of clones, under 95% of them singletons. This CDR3 region has 16 residues. Germline V CDR1 and CDR2: LNHDA, SQIVND (reference sequence). Losses at the gene ends were 3 bases for V and 5 bases for J; bases not matched to a gene: 11.

The material sequenced was naive CD8+ T cells from PBMCs. This TCR was sampled from a young man in good health. Some clones in this sample may be carry-over from other donors' samples. The rearrangement uses TRBV19 and TRBJ1-1, with 8 bases matching TRBD1. CDR3 coding DNA: TGTGCCAGTAGTATTGGCCCCCAGGGGGCGCGGACTGAAGCTTTCTTT. The encoded protein is CASSIGPQGARTEAFF.